The clone carrying this T cell receptor beta chain has a handful of counts. What it binds is unknown. CDR1 is SGHDN, CDR2 FVKESK, per germline. This CDR3 has 14 residues. V was clipped by 3 bases and J by 4 bases, with 7 bases between them. It was template switching that added a universal primer site, and there were unique molecular identifiers on the cDNA. TCRdb independently ran MiXCR on the 5' RACE reads; one entry per CDR3 protein. The data contain about 530,000 distinct CDR3 sequences, 13% to 15% of them singletons. This entry is derived from a study of identical twins. Whole-study results and caveats: Insertions ran lower in abundant cord blood beta clonotypes, though not in memory repertoires.

The sample was also reused in another study, on yellow fever vaccine responses in identical twins.

This receptor was identified in a young woman in good health. Sequencing was performed on CD4+ T cells sorted from blood. The J gene is TRBJ2-6, the V gene TRBV14; D is unresolved. The CDR3: CASSHSTGANVLTF. DNA for the CDR3: TGTGCCAGCAGCCATTCGACAGGGGCCAACGTCCTGACTTTC.